These T cell receptor beta chains were read from a single sample in a study of T cell repertoires in cytomegalovirus infection. No antigens are known for them. Via MiXCR, TCRdb re-called the reads, giving one row per CDR3 protein. The sample carries 360,000 or so distinct CDR3 sequences, just under 35% recorded once. This specimen consisted of cultured PBMCs, obtained from culture after CMV antigen stimulation. The source is a human donor in good health (CMV status not recorded). Some clones in this sample may be carry-over from other donors' samples. CDR3s include the opening cysteine and the closing phenylalanine or tryptophan. The D gene is left open where the match is weak. Clone size is stated in some rows and not others, as once, few, many or a class when expanded.

>TRBJ1-6|TRBV7-2|few|TRBD1
TGTGCCAGCAGCCCTGGACAGGGAGGGATCCCTAATTCACCCCTCCACTTT
CASSPGQGGIPNSPLHF
>TRBJ2-5|TRBV27|few|NA
TGTGCCAGCAGTACCACGACAGGTGGAGAGACCCAGTACTTC
CASSTTTGGETQYF
>TRBJ2-3|TRBV11-3|once|TRBD1
TGTGCCAGCAGCACAGGGGTTGGCACGCAGTATTTT
CASSTGVGTQYF
>TRBJ2-3|TRBV7-2|NA|NA
TGTGCCAGCAGCTCGGAGGACGCTAGCACAGATACGCAGTATTTT
CASSSEDASTDTQYF
>TRBJ2-3|TRBV19|few|NA
TGTGCCAGTAGTATGGTTCAAGCTAGCACAGATACGCAGTATTTT
CASSMVQASTDTQYF
>TRBJ2-3|TRBV4-3|NA|NA
TGCGCCAGCAGCCAAGGGCTAGCTTCAGATACGCAGTATTTT
CASSQGLASDTQYF
>TRBJ2-1|TRBV11-3|NA|NA
TGTGCCAGCAGCCAGGAAAATGAGCAGTTCTTC
CASSQENEQFF
>TRBJ1-5|TRBV6-2/TRBV6-3|NA|NA
TGTGCCAGCCGGGAATGGCAGGGGTCCCGGCCCCAGCATTTT
CASREWQGSRPQHF
>TRBJ1-5|TRBV2|many|NA
TGTGCCAGCAGTGAAAGGAGGGGCAATCAGCCCCAGCATTTT
CASSERRGNQPQHF
>TRBJ2-4|TRBV12-5|NA|TRBD2
TGTGCTAGTGGTTTAGGGGAGGGAAACATTCAGTACTTC
CASGLGEGNIQYF
>TRBJ2-1|TRBV6-2/TRBV6-3|few|NA
TGTGCCAGCAGGGGGGTCTATGAGCAGTTCTTC
CASRGVYEQFF
>TRBJ2-7|TRBV7-2|few|NA
TGTGCCAGCAGCTTAGTGCAGCGGAACTACGAGCAGTACTTC
CASSLVQRNYEQYF
>TRBJ2-2|TRBV4-3|few|NA
TGCGCCAGCAGCCAAGGTGCCCGCCGGGGGTCGAACACCGGGGAGCTGTTTTTT
CASSQGARRGSNTGELFF
>TRBJ2-3|TRBV5-1|NA|NA
TGCGCCAGCAGCAATAGAAAGCGGTTACTCACAGCGCCCACAGATACGCAGTATTTT
CASSNRKRLLTAPTDTQYF
>TRBJ2-2|TRBV12-5|NA|NA
TGTGCTAGTGGTTTTGCTGATCCCGGGGAGCTGTTTTTT
CASGFADPGELFF
>TRBJ2-1|TRBV12-3/TRBV12-4|NA|NA
TGTGCCAGCATCCGGACGGGAGAAGTCTACAATGAGCAGTTCTTC
CASIRTGEVYNEQFF
>TRBJ2-1|TRBV6-1|few|NA
TGTGCCAGCAAAGACCGGGACACCTACAATGAGCAGTTCTTC
CASKDRDTYNEQFF
>TRBJ2-3|TRBV5-1|NA|TRBD2
TGCGCCAGCAGCTCATCTAGCGGGAGCGGTGATACGCAGTATTTT
CASSSSSGSGDTQYF
>TRBJ2-7|TRBV28|NA|TRBD2
TGTGCCAGCAGTTGGGGGGGGGGAGGCGAGCAGTACTTC
CASSWGGGGEQYF
>TRBJ2-1|TRBV7-8|NA|TRBD2
TGTGCCAGCAGCTTAGGACTAGCGGGAATAAGCTCCTACAATGAGCAGTTCTTC
CASSLGLAGISSYNEQFF
>TRBJ2-7|TRBV27|NA|NA
TGTGCCAGCAGTCCCGCCCTCATTTACGAGCAGTACTTC
CASSPALIYEQYF
>TRBJ2-4|TRBV12-3/TRBV12-4|NA|TRBD1
TGTGCCAGCAGTCGGACAGGAGCGGCCAAAAACATTCAGTACTTC
CASSRTGAAKNIQYF
>TRBJ2-1|TRBV6-6|NA|NA
TGTGCCAGCAGTCCCCCAGATTACAGGATGAGGACTGAGCAGTTCTTC
CASSPPDYRMRTEQFF
>TRBJ1-4|TRBV29-1|NA|TRBD1
TGCAGCGTTGAAGATCTTCGGACAGGGGTCGAAAAACTGTTTTTT
CSVEDLRTGVEKLFF
>TRBJ2-7|TRBV28|NA|TRBD1
TGTGCCAGCAGTCCCCCATTAGGCGGACAGGGGGGCGAGCAGTACTTC
CASSPPLGGQGGEQYF
>TRBJ2-5|TRBV20-1|NA|NA
TGCAGTGCTAGAGAGGTGGGACACCTCCAAGAGACCCAGTACTTC
CSAREVGHLQETQYF
>TRBJ2-3|TRBV6-2/TRBV6-3|NA|NA
TGTGCCAGCAGATCCATAGAGTACGGCACAGATACGCAGTATTTT
CASRSIEYGTDTQYF